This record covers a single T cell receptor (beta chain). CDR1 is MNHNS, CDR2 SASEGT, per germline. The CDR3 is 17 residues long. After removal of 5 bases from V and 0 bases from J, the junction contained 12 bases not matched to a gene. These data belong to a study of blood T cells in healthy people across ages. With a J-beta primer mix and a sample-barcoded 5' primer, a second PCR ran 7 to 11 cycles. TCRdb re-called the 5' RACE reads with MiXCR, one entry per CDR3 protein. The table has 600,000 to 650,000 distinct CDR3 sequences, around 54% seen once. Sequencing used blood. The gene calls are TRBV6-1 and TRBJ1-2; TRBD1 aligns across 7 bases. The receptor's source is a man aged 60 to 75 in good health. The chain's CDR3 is CASSQFPPQGANYGYTF. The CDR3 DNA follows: TGTGCCAGCAGTCAATTTCCGCCCCAGGGGGCTAACTATGGCTACACCTTC.